These 28 T cell receptor beta chains originate from one sample sequenced in a study of blood T cells in healthy people across ages. The authors ran a second PCR of about 7 to 11 cycles using a sample-barcoded 5' primer and a J-beta primer mix. TCRdb used MiXCR to reprocess the 5' RACE reads, holding one entry per CDR3 protein. The data show approximately 1,100,000 distinct CDR3 sequences, 35% to 55% seen once. Sequenced sample: blood. The receptors stem from a woman aged 60 to 75 in good health.

The gene calls are TRBV6-2 or TRBV6-3 and TRBJ2-1, with TRBD2 matching 10 bases. After removal of 1 base from V and 4 bases from J, the junction contained 10 bases not matched to a gene. CDR1 is MNHEY, CDR2 SVGEGT, per germline. The CDR3 runs to 18 residues. The CDR3 bases are TGTGCCAGCAGTTACTGGGCTCAAGTAGCGGGAGGTTACAATGAGCAGTTCTTC. It translates to CASSYWAQVAGGYNEQFF.

The chain carries TRBV20-1 and TRBJ2-1; 9 bases match TRBD2. The CDR3 extends over 17 amino acids. Germline CDR1 and CDR2: DFQATT and SNEGSKA (reference sequence). Trimming cost V 0 bases and J 6 bases; bases outside gene matches: 12. This CDR3 is CSARDPREGGSGNEQFF. The CDR3 nucleotides are TGCAGTGCTAGAGATCCGCGGGAGGGAGGGTCTGGCAATGAGCAGTTCTTC.

The chain carries TRBV27 and TRBJ2-5, with no clear D. Germline lookup yields CDR1 MNHEY and CDR2 SMNVEV (reference sequence). V lost 5 bases and J 0 bases, leaving 13 bases between the germline ends. CDR3 length: 15 amino acids. This CDR3 is CASSPLAVYQETQYF. The CDR3 DNA reads as TGTGCCAGCAGTCCCCTCGCAGTTTACCAAGAGACCCAGTACTTC.

This clonotype has a single count. J is TRBJ2-3 and V is TRBV28, with 7 bases that match TRBD2. The CDR3 is 14 amino acids. Germline-derived CDR1 and CDR2 are MDHEN and SYDVKM. Losses at the gene ends were 7 bases for V and 4 bases for J; bases not matched to a gene: 8. Here the CDR3 reads CASTRTRLADTQYF. The CDR3 DNA sequence: TGTGCCAGCACCAGGACTAGGTTGGCAGATACGCAGTATTTT.

The V call is TRBV15, the J call TRBJ2-7; D remains ambiguous. CDR3 size: 14 residues. Deletions cut 5 bases from V and 1 base from J, with 12 bases between. Germline-derived CDR1 and CDR2 are LNHNV and YYDKDF (reference sequence). The CDR3 loop reads CATSAHWGSYEQYF. CDR3 coding DNA: TGTGCCACCAGCGCGCACTGGGGTTCCTACGAGCAGTACTTC.

J is TRBJ2-5 and V is TRBV2; 10 nucleotides align to TRBD1. V was clipped by 4 bases and J by 6 bases; unmatched bases: 5. The germline gives CDR1 SNHLY, CDR2 FYNNEI. This CDR3 has 14 residues. The DNA for the CDR3 is TGTGCCAGCAGTGGCGGGACAGGGGTAAAGACCCAGTACTTC. It translates to CASSGGTGVKTQYF.

There are a few counts of this clonotype. V and J are TRBV12-3 or TRBV12-4 and TRBJ1-2; no reliable D call. There are 13 residues in the CDR3. The V end was cut by 6 bases, the J end by 4 bases, with 12 bases between. In DNA form, the CDR3 reads TGTGCCAGCAGGGGTGAGGGCGGCTATGGCTACACCTTC. Protein sequence: CASRGEGGYGYTF.

V usage is TRBV20-1 and J usage is TRBJ1-6, with D perhaps TRBD1 (6 bases). Trimming removed 5 bases from V and 7 bases from J, with 18 bases in between. The germline gives CDR1 DFQATT, CDR2 SNEGSKA (reference sequence). This CDR3 comprises 15 residues. The DNA for the CDR3 is TGCAGTGCTCGCAGAATTACAGGGCTAAATTCACCCCTCCACTTT. Encoded protein: CSARRITGLNSPLHF.

This clonotype has a handful of counts. The V gene is TRBV5-1, the J gene TRBJ2-5; 11 bases match TRBD2. Germline-derived CDR1 and CDR2 are SGHRS and YFSETQ. This CDR3 has 14 amino acids. Trimming cost V 3 bases and J 11 bases; bases outside gene matches: 9. This CDR3 reads CASSSIAGGEEQYF. DNA of the CDR3: TGCGCCAGCAGCTCCATAGCGGGAGGGGAAGAGCAGTACTTC.

The rearrangement uses TRBV27 and TRBJ2-7; TRBD1 might be the D (5 bases). V dropped 6 bases and J dropped 3 bases, with 12 bases sitting between them. This CDR3 is built from 13 residues. CDR1 MNHEY and CDR2 SMNVEV come from the germline V gene (reference sequence). CDR3 nucleotide sequence: TGTGCCAGCAGGCGGACAAGGGGCTACGAGCAGTACTTC. Translated: CASRRTRGYEQYF.

This clonotype was detected only a few times. This sequence joins TRBV12-3 or TRBV12-4 and TRBJ2-7, with TRBD2 matching over 10 bases. The V segment lost 6 bases and the J segment 2 bases; nucleotides outside the gene matches: 7. The CDR3 has 15 residues. The CDR3, as DNA: TGTGCCAGCAGGTCAGGACTAGCGGAGCCCTACGAGCAGTACTTC. Protein product: CASRSGLAEPYEQYF.

The CDR3 nucleotides are TGTGCCAGCACGGGCAGGGCCTACGAGCAGTACTTC. It is translated as CASTGRAYEQYF. The chain combines TRBV28 with TRBJ2-7, with a tentative D call TRBD1 (5 bases). V lost 7 bases and J 2 bases, leaving 9 bases between the germline ends. The CDR3 contains 12 residues. Per the germline V gene, CDR1 is MDHEN and CDR2 is SYDVKM.

This clonotype came up a few times. The gene calls are TRBV20-1 and TRBJ2-1, with D perhaps matching TRBD2 (6 bases). This CDR3 is 16 amino acids long. In germline, CDR1 is DFQATT, CDR2 SNEGSKA (reference sequence). The germline V and J ends were trimmed by 5 bases and 5 bases, with 22 bases remaining between them. This chain's CDR3 is CSAPNRGTNLNNEQFF. CDR3 nucleotides: TGCAGTGCTCCCAACCGGGGGACGAATCTTAACAATGAGCAGTTCTTC.

The CDR3 here is CASSADRGNQPQHF. The CDR3 DNA reads as TGTGCCAGCAGTGCGGACAGGGGTAATCAGCCCCAGCATTTT. The chain carries TRBV2 and TRBJ1-5; 9 nucleotides line up with TRBD1. Unmatched junction bases numbered 2, after V lost 4 bases and J lost 4 bases. The CDR3 is made up of 14 amino acids. Germline CDR1 and CDR2: SNHLY and FYNNEI.

This clonotype was picked up a small number of times. The V gene is TRBV28, the J gene TRBJ2-1, with 8 bases identical to TRBD1. V lost 6 bases, J lost 2 bases, and 18 bases stayed unmatched. The CDR3 has 19 residues. The V gene's germline CDR1 is MDHEN and CDR2 SYDVKM. CDR3 bases: TGTGCCAGCAGCCCCAATTCCGACGGAACGGGACAGGCCTACAATGAGCAGTTCTTC. This encodes CASSPNSDGTGQAYNEQFF.

The genes are TRBV13 and TRBJ2-1; a possible D gene is TRBD1 (6 bases). The V and J ends lost 0 bases and 4 bases respectively, with 13 bases between them. The germline CDR1 and CDR2 sequences are PRHDT and FYEKMQ (reference sequence). This CDR3 spans 16 amino acids. The DNA of the CDR3 is TGTGCCAGCAGCTTAGGGGACGACAGGACGTACAATGAGCAGTTCTTC. Residues: CASSLGDDRTYNEQFF.

This clonotype was observed a few times. The gene calls are TRBV9 and TRBJ2-3; D uncertain. V was trimmed by 0 bases and J by 10 bases, leaving 15 bases between them. Germline V gives CDR1 SGDLS, CDR2 YYNGEE. The CDR3 spans 14 residues. Here the CDR3 reads CASSVGSGPASQYF. The CDR3 DNA sequence: TGTGCCAGCAGCGTAGGCTCAGGCCCGGCCTCGCAGTATTTT.

The V gene is TRBV29-1, the J gene TRBJ2-2; 10 bases agree with TRBD1. There are 15 residues in the CDR3. The V gene end was trimmed by 5 bases and the J gene end by 1 base; junction bases not matched to a gene: 4. Germline values: CDR1 SQVTM, CDR2 ANQGSEA. This CDR3 is CSVFRDRGNTGELFF. DNA of the CDR3: TGCAGCGTTTTCCGGGACAGGGGGAACACCGGGGAGCTGTTTTTT.

The V and J genes are TRBV9 and TRBJ1-2, with 8 bases fitting TRBD1. Germline trimming cut 6 bases from V and 0 bases from J; bases unmatched to any gene: 7. The CDR3 runs 15 residues. From germline, CDR1 is SGDLS and CDR2 YYNGEE. CDR3 nucleotides: TGTGCCAGCACGGAGTGGACAGGGCCTAACTATGGCTACACCTTC. It translates to CASTEWTGPNYGYTF.

This clonotype has a count of ten or more. The genes are TRBV12-3 or TRBV12-4 and TRBJ2-7, with TRBD1 matching over 9 bases. The length of the CDR3 is 15 residues. Losses at the gene ends were 1 base for V and 3 bases for J; bases not matched to a gene: 4. Written as DNA, the CDR3 is TGTGCCAGCAGTTTAGGAGGGACAGGGCTCTACGAGCAGTACTTC. Translating it yields CASSLGGTGLYEQYF.

This clonotype was recorded a few times. The chain employs TRBV5-1 and TRBJ2-1, with D tentatively TRBD1 or TRBD2 (8 bases each). Germline V CDR1 and CDR2: SGHRS, YFSETQ. V was clipped by 4 bases and J by 6 bases, with 23 bases between them. The CDR3 has 17 residues. For the CDR3, the DNA is TGCGCCAGCAGCGCGTCCAGGGGGCGGCTAGCGGGCAATGAGCAGTTCTTC. Residues: CASSASRGRLAGNEQFF.

The rearrangement joins TRBV27 to TRBJ2-7; 9 positions agree with TRBD1. Germline V lookup: CDR1 MNHEY, CDR2 SMNVEV (reference sequence). The junction had 12 bases not matched to a gene; V was cut back by 6 bases and J by 3 bases. The CDR3 has 16 amino acids. The CDR3 coding sequence is TGTGCCAGCAGCCCACACAGGGGGCCGGGCGGCTACGAGCAGTACTTC. Its protein is CASSPHRGPGGYEQYF.

The chain links TRBV28 to TRBJ2-1; TRBD1 might be the D (6 bases). Germline CDR1 reads MDHEN; CDR2 reads SYDVKM. V was clipped by 5 bases and J by 11 bases, with 25 bases between them. The CDR3 runs 16 residues. The CDR3 protein is CASSPLRQASNGKQFF. CDR3 in DNA: TGTGCCAGCAGTCCCCTCCGACAGGCCTCGAACGGGAAGCAGTTCTTC.

This clonotype was detected a few times. The chain has TRBV5-5 and TRBJ2-4; D gene ambiguous. The germline V and J ends were trimmed by 0 bases and 0 bases, with 7 bases remaining between them. The length of the CDR3 is 15 residues. The germline V gene has CDR1 SGHKS and CDR2 YYEKEE (reference sequence). The CDR3, as DNA: TGTGCCAGCAGCTTGGAAGTACTAGCCAAAAACATTCAGTACTTC. Its protein is CASSLEVLAKNIQYF.

As DNA, the CDR3 is TGCAGCGTTGCAACGGGCCTCACAGATACGCAGTATTTT. It is translated as CSVATGLTDTQYF. This chain links TRBV29-1 with TRBJ2-3; no clear D gene. V shed 4 bases and J shed 2 bases, with 10 bases lying between them. Germline V gene sequence: CDR1 SQVTM, CDR2 ANQGSEA. The CDR3 totals 13 residues.

V gene TRBV2 combines with J gene TRBJ1-5; 8 bases agree with TRBD1. The V gene's germline CDR1 is SNHLY and CDR2 FYNNEI. The CDR3 contains 15 residues. Trimming took 1 base from V and 4 from J; bases not matched to a gene: 3. CDR3 nucleotides: TGTGCCAGCAGTGAAGACAGGGGGGATAATCAGCCCCAGCATTTT. This encodes CASSEDRGDNQPQHF.

The chain couples TRBV6-5 to TRBJ2-7; no definite D call. The end of the DNA is better explained by TRBJ2-5, so the J call may be wrong. The germline V gene has CDR1 MNHEY and CDR2 SVGAGI. The CDR3 loop spans 12 amino acids. For the CDR3, the DNA is TGTGCCAGCAGTTACCCCCGCGGGACCCAGTACTTC. Translated, it gives CASSYPRGTQYF.

V usage is TRBV5-6 and J usage is TRBJ2-5; D is possibly TRBD1 (5 bases). Germline V gene lookup returns CDR1 SGHDT and CDR2 YYEEEE. CDR3 length: 14 amino acids. V was pared by 2 bases and J by 2 bases, with 10 bases between. The CDR3: CASSFADRQETQYF. The CDR3 DNA reads TGTGCCAGCAGCTTTGCCGACAGACAAGAGACCCAGTACTTC.